The clone carrying this T cell receptor beta chain was counted at least ten times. This entry comes from a study of regulatory T cells in long-lasting Graves disease. CDR3 regions were amplified by Arm-PCR using iRepertoire HTBI primers to build TCR beta libraries. In the original workflow: Identification yielded 62 TRBV and some 15 TRBJ segments across samples. TCRdb reprocessed the multiplex PCR reads via MiXCR and lists one record per CDR3 protein. The V and J calls reflect TCRdb's pipeline rather than the authors' work. The sample lists some 330,000 distinct CDR3 sequences; roughly 24% were seen once. Regarding time point: persistent/refractory GD, antithyroid drugs over 5 years with positive TRAb. TCR sequences were obtained from RNA taken from PBMCs. CDR3 length: 14 residues. Germline assignment: CDR1 MDHEN and CDR2 SYDVKM. The V end was cut by 6 bases, the J end by 7 bases, with 15 bases between.

The source is a woman aged 35 to 49 with Graves disease. The specimen comprised peripheral blood mononuclear cells (PBMCs), sampled when the disease was refractory, from a patient treated with antithyroid drugs. The genes are TRBV28 and TRBJ1-4; D remains ambiguous. Here the CDR3 DNA reads TGTGCCAGCAGGACGAGGCAGTCGACTGAAAAACTGTTTTTT. It codes for CASRTRQSTEKLFF.